The T cell receptor beta chain described here comes from a study of cytomegalovirus exposure and HLA in healthy donors (TCRdb year 2017). Looking at the study overall: In an earlier analysis of 587 of the donors, around 290 Gb of sequence data and 90 million to 120 million unique TCR beta sequences from roughly 180 million T cells were reported. To predict cytomegalovirus infection status, the study brought together high-throughput TCR immunosequencing, statistical association of individual TCRs with disease status, and machine learning. Typing coverage varied by locus: about 620-630 donors for A, B, C, DRB1 and DQB1; more than 500 for DQA1; more than 600 for DPA1; approximately 450 for DPB1. An earlier analysis of around 640 of the donors used high-throughput TCR beta sequencing to judge whether each TCR beta V gene segment behaved as functional or pseudogenic. The study used immunosequencing to profile the T cell repertoires of approximately 640 subjects and linked those repertoires to cytomegalovirus serostatus. The study aimed to test whether signatures of past pathogen exposure could be identified by cataloging public T cell receptors. On average, around 230,000 unique TCR beta nucleotide sequences were sequenced per donor among about 400 genotyped donors of the cohort, with 15% to 20% of those sequences being non-productive. Every discovery cohort repertoire had been produced on one sequencing platform. A later analysis re-examined previously published TCR beta repertoires from about 670 donors and added high-resolution HLA genotyping to investigate patterns of TCR occurrence. HLA typing covered class I and class II loci at four-digit resolution. Of the 300 to 500 genotyped donors, approximately 80% were placed in the genetic ancestry cluster associated with self-reported Caucasian donors. Rather than drawing on any new phenotypic data, the later analysis identified candidate immune exposures from TCR beta sequences and the way those sequences occurred across donors. An early release covering about 600 HLA-typed donors comprised about 300 gigabases of sequencing data and around 86 million unique TCR sequences. In addition to the first cohort of 666 subjects, a separate validation cohort of 100 to 150 different subjects was used. In a later genetic analysis, genome-wide SNP genotypes for about 55% of the 666 donors were used, and that subset was treated as a discovery cohort. Roughly 5 DR-DQ haplotypes were handled as single units for association and clustering, since linkage in the cohort was strong. Alongside the repertoire data, information on donor age, sex, ethnicity and CMV serostatus was compiled.

The investigation overall reported the following: Assigning TCR associations to individual alleles was difficult when HLA alleles, especially DR and DQ, strongly co-occurred. The classifier was reported to diagnose cytomegalovirus status with high specificity and sensitivity in both the original cohort and the validation cohort. In vitro tests confirmed that a few of the cytomegalovirus-associated TCR beta chains recognize cytomegalovirus antigens. The sequencing pipeline was judged likely to have produced a cluster of highly shared sequence variants as a technical artifact. In a later analysis, about 17,000 TCR beta sequences were associated with specific HLA alleles at a false discovery rate of 0.05. Correlated functional status among segregating V segments might be attributable to linkage disequilibrium, but an unknown experimental factor could not be ruled out. The authors suggested that the approach could potentially be generalized to other disease states and immunological phenotypes. For the cohort, immune exposure information was limited to CMV serostatus. The study listed approximately 150 TCR beta chains as associated with cytomegalovirus. V-gene and J-gene trimming of TCR beta chains was associated with a missense DCLRE1C variant in a later genetic analysis, and the association was replicated in an independent cohort. Because HLA typing was unavailable for some donors at each locus, only the typed subset was used in association tests. According to a later analysis, parvovirus B19, influenza, CMV and Epstein-Barr virus appeared linked to several top co-occurrence clusters. The presence/absence analyses assumed that sequencing depth was roughly uniform across donors, and that assumption may not be true. Because counts were too low, 15 to 20 rarely observed V segments, including chromosome 9 orphons, were excluded from the earlier analysis of several hundred of the donors. Some IMGT-functional V segments, including TRBV6-2 and TRBV6-3, could not be told apart with the 87-base-pair reads, so those segments were excluded. Compared with the roughly 720-donor mean, donors in an Asian-associated ancestry cluster had fewer N-insertions in productive TCRs, according to a later genetic analysis. Most TCR sequences were seen in very few donors, while some public TCRs were found in many individuals. Most CMV-associated TCR beta chains appeared to be HLA-restricted in a later analysis, and the HLA associations seemed to be driven largely by CMV exposure. In an earlier analysis of 587 of the donors, most TCR beta V segments appeared in productive rearrangements about 87% or about 30% of the time, broadly matching IMGT annotations. This cohort had only TCR beta chains sequenced, and the lack of alpha or paired-chain data limited which features could be detected. A later analysis found that TCR association rates varied across HLA loci, with DRB1 alleles showing the most associated TCRs and HLA-C alleles the fewest. In a later analysis, HLA-associated TCR beta chains showed more clonal expansion and lower generation probabilities than non-associated chains that were equally common. A further reported finding was that TCR beta sequences accurately predicted the HLA-A and HLA-B alleles for most subjects in the first cohort.

In its sample, this clone was seen once. This receptor's antigen is unknown. No qualities accompany the bases; no much larger clone lies one base away. The library was generated by the immunoSEQ multiplex PCR assay. The multiplex PCR relied on a mix of 60 forward primers for TCR Vbeta segments and 13 reverse primers for TCR Jbeta segments. The CDR3 region of rearranged TCR beta genes was amplified from genomic DNA by a multiplex PCR assay. The amplified TCR beta libraries were sequenced on the Illumina HiSeq System as 87-base-pair reads. The paper's data handling went like this. In a later analysis, 70 million to 95 million unique TCR beta chains were counted across the 690 or so repertoires, and roughly 11 million of these chains were shared by at least two donors. A nearest-neighbor algorithm error-corrected the raw reads and collapsed the reads into unique sequences, merging closely related sequences to remove PCR and sequencing errors. V, D and J gene segments were assigned by aligning CDR3 sequences to IMGT reference sequences. For a sequence to be retained, a match of at least six nucleotides was required to both a V gene segment and a J gene segment. Rearrangements were called productive when the CDR3 lacked stop codons and stayed in frame with V and J; all others were non-productive. CDR3 was defined according to IMGT convention as the region running from the second conserved V-encoded cysteine to the conserved J-encoded phenylalanine. The earlier analysis of about 590 of the donors excluded sequences that lacked an unambiguous match to a single V gene segment. In an earlier analysis of several hundred of the donors, a V segment was called functional when productive rearrangements were above 56.7%, and segregating when the standard deviation between donors exceeded 5%. A statistical classification framework was developed to diagnose cytomegalovirus status using the catalog of TCR beta chain sequences. A later analysis assigned V and J genes by comparing TCR nucleotide sequences with IMGT/GENE-DB human TR gene sequences. The TCRdist pipeline was used in a later analysis to assign CDR3 sequences and most-parsimonious VDJ recombination scenarios. In a later analysis, each TCR beta chain was defined by its CDR3 amino acid sequence together with its V-gene family, and reads without a unique V-gene family were excluded. To address suspected cross-contamination and a sequencing artifact, a later analysis removed a few hundred highly shared, low-generation-probability nucleotide sequences. For each public chain, a later analysis derived a clonal expansion index from normalized ranks of inferred template counts within each repertoire. Generation probabilities in a later analysis came from a VDJ recombination model fitted to out-of-frame rearrangements, and those results were checked against IGoR. In a later analysis, hypergeometric tests were used to score TCR-TCR, TCR-HLA and TCR-CMV co-occurrence, with a repertoire-size bias correction applied to TCR pairs. A later analysis estimated false discovery rates by permuting HLA or CMV assignments 20 times. A later analysis grouped co-occurring TCRs with DBSCAN, adding TCRdist sequence similarity when clustering within HLA-allele-positive subsets. Repertoires with fewer than 30,000 or more than 120,000 public chains, plus five repertoires with anomalous nucleotide sharing, were excluded from co-occurrence clustering. TCRdb took over this immuneACCESS table, retaining in-frame rearrangements with V and J assigned. Such tables are incomplete; in checked studies, under half of the missing clones stem from an unresolved V gene, and the remainder is unexplained. V and J calls and clone size are those listed in that table; D and trimming were worked out from the DNA. This sample holds about 160,000 clones; roughly 80% were observed only once. The top ten clonotypes cover nearly 8.5% of the sample.

The cohort consisted of 600 to 750 healthy bone marrow donors. At the time of sampling, every cohort member was nominally healthy, though immune exposures that went unrecorded were likely present. The donor was CMV seropositive and was included in the group of 290 or so seropositive cohort members. Each donor provided a peripheral blood sample, and peripheral blood mononuclear cells were used for TCR beta sequencing. Genomic DNA was extracted from the blood cell samples with the Qiagen DNeasy Blood Extraction Kit. Including the terminal cysteine and phenylalanine, the CDR3 comprises 11 residues. CDR3 DNA is the only sequence kept; it has 33 bases, read in frame from the first base. The junction shows trimming of 10 bases on V and 4 bases on J, plus 10 bases between the germline ends. The CDR1 and CDR2 encoded by the germline V gene (reference sequence) are MNHEY and SMNVEV.

The clonotype comes from a male donor in good health and CMV-seropositive. The sequence is built from TRBV27 and TRBJ1-1; a weak D assignment points to TRBD1 (5 bases agree). Source material: PBMCs. The DNA is as follows: TGTGCCACCGCAGGGCCCACTGAAGCTTTCTTT. It codes for CATAGPTEAFF.